These 11 T cell receptor beta chains came from one sample sequenced in a study of blood T cells in healthy people across ages. Combining a sample-barcoded 5' primer with a J-beta primer mix, a second PCR ran for roughly 7 to 12 cycles. MiXCR was run by TCRdb on the 5' RACE reads, yielding one entry per CDR3 protein. The sample records about 800,000 distinct CDR3 sequences, roughly 64% being singletons. The specimen was blood. The source is a man aged 25 to 40 in good health.

V usage is TRBV29-1 and J usage is TRBJ2-5; D is perhaps TRBD1 (5 bases). The DNA matches TRBJ2-7 better at its end, which makes the J call doubtful. This CDR3 contains 13 residues. From germline, CDR1 is SQVTM and CDR2 ANQGSEA. The CDR3 DNA reads TGCAGCGTTGAAGTAGTGGAAGGGGACGAGCAGTACTTC. This codes for CSVEVVEGDEQYF.

The chain links TRBV29-1 to TRBJ2-7, with D perhaps matching TRBD1 (5 bases). The end of the DNA aligns better with TRBJ2-5, so the J call may be wrong. Germline CDR1 reads SQVTM; CDR2 reads ANQGSEA. There are 12 residues in the CDR3. CDR3 DNA: TGCAGCATGAGACAGTCTCAGCCGACCCAGTACTTC. Its protein is CSMRQSQPTQYF.

The rearrangement links TRBV5-5 to TRBJ2-1; D not resolved. Trimming removed 4 bases at V and 8 bases at J, with 22 bases between. The germline gives CDR1 SGHKS, CDR2 YYEKEE (reference sequence). This CDR3 is 16 amino acids long. In DNA, the CDR3 is TGTGCCAGCAGCCCGGAGTCGACCCTCCCCTCCTATGAGCAGTTCTTC. It translates to CASSPESTLPSYEQFF.

This clonotype was observed a handful of times. The chain has TRBV20-1 and TRBJ2-1, with 7 nucleotides matching TRBD2. Germline CDR1 is DFQATT and CDR2 is SNEGSKA (reference sequence). CDR3 length equals 15 residues. With 0 bases clipped from V and 5 bases from J, the junction kept 7 bases outside the gene matches. The CDR3 protein is CSARDPYTSDNEQFF. The CDR3 coding sequence is TGCAGTGCTAGAGATCCGTACACTAGCGACAATGAGCAGTTCTTC.

The V and J genes are TRBV4-1 and TRBJ2-7; possibly TRBD2 for D (5 bases). Trimming left V 0 bases short and J 2 bases short, with 11 bases between. Looked up from germline, CDR1 is MGHRA and CDR2 is YSYEKL. The CDR3 sequence is 15 residues long. The CDR3 nucleotides are TGCGCCAGCAGCCAAGACGGACTCCGCACCTACGAGCAGTACTTC. Amino acids: CASSQDGLRTYEQYF.

The rearrangement links TRBV18 to TRBJ1-2, with 12 bases matching TRBD1. This CDR3 is 19 amino acids long. CDR1 and CDR2 from the germline V gene are KGHSH and LQKENI. The V segment lost 0 bases and the J segment 4 bases; nucleotides outside the gene matches: 12. The CDR3: CASSPPNPGQGASFYGYTF. The DNA for the CDR3 is TGTGCCAGCTCACCACCGAACCCGGGACAGGGGGCTTCTTTCTATGGCTACACCTTC.

This clonotype has a handful of counts. The rearrangement joins TRBV25-1 to TRBJ2-7; D might be TRBD1 or TRBD2, each matching 5 bases. The V gene's germline CDR1 is MGHDK and CDR2 SYGVNS. The CDR3 is 12 amino acids. Deletions cut 2 bases from V and 6 bases from J, with 8 bases between. CDR3 sequence: CASSEGGREQYF. The CDR3 nucleotides are TGTGCCAGCAGTGAAGGGGGTCGCGAGCAGTACTTC.

This chain's CDR3 is CSVETGLGNYEQYF. The CDR3 bases are TGCAGCGTTGAAACCGGACTAGGGAACTACGAGCAGTACTTC. V and J are TRBV29-1 and TRBJ2-5, with TRBD2 identical over 7 bases. The DNA end favors TRBJ2-7, so the J call may be wrong. CDR1 and CDR2 from the germline V gene are SQVTM and ANQGSEA. This CDR3 contains 14 residues.

The gene calls are TRBV20-1 and TRBJ2-5; D gene ambiguous. V lost 3 bases and J lost 2, with 10 bases in between. CDR3 size: 13 residues. Germline CDR1 is DFQATT and CDR2 is SNEGSKA (reference sequence). The CDR3 loop reads CSASIGPQETQYF. As DNA, the CDR3 is TGCAGTGCTAGCATCGGGCCACAAGAGACCCAGTACTTC.

This clonotype was found a few times. Written as DNA, the CDR3 is TGCAGTGCAATACGGGACGGCGACTACGAGCAGTACTTC. Its translation: CSAIRDGDYEQYF. The chain links TRBV20-1 to TRBJ2-7, with D possibly called TRBD1 or TRBD2 (5 bases each). Per germline, CDR1 DFQATT and CDR2 SNEGSKA (reference sequence). V was shortened by 6 bases and J by 3 bases, with 15 bases between the two germline ends. The CDR3 length is 13 residues.

The chain couples TRBV6-2 or TRBV6-3 to TRBJ1-5, with D possibly being TRBD1 (5 bases). CDR1 is MNHEY and CDR2 is SVGEGT in the germline V gene. CDR3 length: 14 amino acids. V lost 6 bases and J lost 7, with 16 bases in between. CDR3 in amino acids: CASRLTGVGQPQHF. CDR3 DNA sequence: TGTGCCAGCAGACTAACAGGTGTGGGACAGCCCCAGCATTTT.